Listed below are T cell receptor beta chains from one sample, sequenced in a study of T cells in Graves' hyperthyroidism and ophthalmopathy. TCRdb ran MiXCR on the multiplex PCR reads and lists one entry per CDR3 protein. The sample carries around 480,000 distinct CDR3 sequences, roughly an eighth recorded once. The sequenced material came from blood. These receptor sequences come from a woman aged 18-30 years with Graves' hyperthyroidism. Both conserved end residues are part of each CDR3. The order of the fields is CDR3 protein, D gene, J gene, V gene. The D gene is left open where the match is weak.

CDR3 protein: CSAYRGNEQFF; D gene: TRBD1; J gene: TRBJ2-1; V gene: TRBV20-1
CDR3 protein: CASSYSVQFFMNTEAFF; D gene: NA; J gene: TRBJ1-1; V gene: TRBV6-5
CDR3 protein: CASSGRDRGNEQFF; D gene: NA; J gene: TRBJ2-1; V gene: TRBV2
CDR3 protein: CASSFGESNGHTF; D gene: NA; J gene: TRBJ1-2; V gene: TRBV6-9
CDR3 protein: CSAPGSQETQYF; D gene: NA; J gene: TRBJ2-5; V gene: TRBV20-1
CDR3 protein: CASSLKFGLAGVNEQFF; D gene: TRBD2; J gene: TRBJ2-1; V gene: TRBV7-3
CDR3 protein: CASSPSPWDRRENTEAFF; D gene: TRBD1; J gene: TRBJ1-1; V gene: TRBV6-1
CDR3 protein: CASSPRTGPSISYEQYF; D gene: TRBD1; J gene: TRBJ2-7; V gene: TRBV9
CDR3 protein: CARDAGGWAYERYF; D gene: NA; J gene: TRBJ2-7; V gene: TRBV28
CDR3 protein: CASSRTRRPDNEQFF; D gene: NA; J gene: TRBJ2-1; V gene: TRBV11-3
CDR3 protein: CSATSGARGGEQYF; D gene: NA; J gene: TRBJ2-7; V gene: TRBV20-1
CDR3 protein: CASRRLGGGYYGYTF; D gene: NA; J gene: TRBJ1-2; V gene: TRBV19
CDR3 protein: CASSPPNLEKLFF; D gene: NA; J gene: TRBJ1-4; V gene: TRBV18
CDR3 protein: CASGGEFYEQYF; D gene: NA; J gene: TRBJ2-7; V gene: TRBV9
CDR3 protein: CATSDGRNQPQHF; D gene: NA; J gene: TRBJ1-5; V gene: TRBV24-1
CDR3 protein: CAWTSGTQETQYF; D gene: TRBD2; J gene: TRBJ2-5; V gene: TRBV30
CDR3 protein: CSARPGTSGYNEQFF; D gene: TRBD2; J gene: TRBJ2-1; V gene: TRBV20-1
CDR3 protein: CASSRDRGAEAFF; D gene: TRBD1; J gene: TRBJ1-1; V gene: TRBV6-1
CDR3 protein: CASSRDRASNSGNTIYF; D gene: TRBD1; J gene: TRBJ1-3; V gene: TRBV5-1
CDR3 protein: CASSQGLAEPGELFF; D gene: TRBD2; J gene: TRBJ2-2; V gene: TRBV6-1
CDR3 protein: CASSLGTGGGQPQHF; D gene: TRBD1; J gene: TRBJ1-5; V gene: TRBV12-3/TRBV12-4